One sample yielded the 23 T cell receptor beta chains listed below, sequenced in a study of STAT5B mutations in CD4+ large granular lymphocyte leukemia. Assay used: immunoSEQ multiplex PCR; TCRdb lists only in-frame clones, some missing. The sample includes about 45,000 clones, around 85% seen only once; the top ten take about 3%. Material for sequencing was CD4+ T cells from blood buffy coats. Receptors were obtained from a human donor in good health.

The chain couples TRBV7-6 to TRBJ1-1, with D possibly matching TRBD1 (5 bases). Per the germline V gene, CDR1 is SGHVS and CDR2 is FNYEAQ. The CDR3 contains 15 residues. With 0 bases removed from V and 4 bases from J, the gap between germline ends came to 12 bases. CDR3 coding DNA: TGTGCCAGCAGCTTAGCGGAGGGGTTAGTCACTGAAGCTTTCTTT. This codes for CASSLAEGLVTEAFF.

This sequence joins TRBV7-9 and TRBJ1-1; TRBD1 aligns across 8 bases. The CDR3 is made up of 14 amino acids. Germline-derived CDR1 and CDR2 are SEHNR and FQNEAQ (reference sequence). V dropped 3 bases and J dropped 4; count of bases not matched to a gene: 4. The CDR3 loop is CASSFGQGFTEAFF. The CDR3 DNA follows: TGTGCCAGCAGCTTCGGACAGGGATTCACTGAAGCTTTCTTT.

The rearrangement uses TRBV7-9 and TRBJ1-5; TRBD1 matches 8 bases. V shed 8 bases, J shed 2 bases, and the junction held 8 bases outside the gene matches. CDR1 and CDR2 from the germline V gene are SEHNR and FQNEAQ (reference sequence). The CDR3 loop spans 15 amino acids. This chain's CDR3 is CASGSTGGGNQPQHF. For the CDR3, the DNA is TGTGCCAGCGGATCTACAGGGGGAGGCAATCAGCCCCAGCATTTT.

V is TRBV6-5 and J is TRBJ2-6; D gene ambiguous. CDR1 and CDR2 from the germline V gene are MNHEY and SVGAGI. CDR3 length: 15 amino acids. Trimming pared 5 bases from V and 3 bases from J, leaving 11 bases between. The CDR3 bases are TGTGCCAGCAGTAGTCAACGGAGTGGGGCCAACGTCCTGACTTTC. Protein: CASSSQRSGANVLTF.

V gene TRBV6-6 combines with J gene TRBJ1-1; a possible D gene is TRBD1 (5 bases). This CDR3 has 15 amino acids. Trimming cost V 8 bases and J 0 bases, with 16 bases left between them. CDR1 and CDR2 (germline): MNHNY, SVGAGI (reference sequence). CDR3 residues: CASLHSREVNTEAFF. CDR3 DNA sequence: TGTGCCAGCCTTCATTCCAGGGAGGTGAACACTGAAGCTTTCTTT.

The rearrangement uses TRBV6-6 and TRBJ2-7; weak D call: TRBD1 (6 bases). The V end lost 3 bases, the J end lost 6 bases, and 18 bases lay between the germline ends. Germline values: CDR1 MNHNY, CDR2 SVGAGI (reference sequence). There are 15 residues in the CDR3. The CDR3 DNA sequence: TGTGCCAGCAGTTATATGGGGGCCACAGGGCCCGAGCAGTACTTC. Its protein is CASSYMGATGPEQYF.

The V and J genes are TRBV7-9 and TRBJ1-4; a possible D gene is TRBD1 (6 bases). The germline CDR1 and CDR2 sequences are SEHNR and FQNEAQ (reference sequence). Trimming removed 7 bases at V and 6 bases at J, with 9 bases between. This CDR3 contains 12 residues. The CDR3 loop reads CASTQGYEKLFF. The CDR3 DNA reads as TGTGCCAGCACCCAGGGGTATGAAAAACTGTTTTTT.

The CDR3 region is CSVAPAGDGYGYTF. The CDR3 DNA follows: TGCAGCGTCGCCCCCGCGGGGGATGGGTATGGCTACACCTTC. The chain has TRBV29-1 and TRBJ1-2, with D perhaps matching TRBD1 (5 bases). Germline assignment: CDR1 SQVTM and CDR2 ANQGSEA. This CDR3 region has 14 residues. With 6 bases removed from V and 5 bases from J, the gap between germline ends came to 19 bases.

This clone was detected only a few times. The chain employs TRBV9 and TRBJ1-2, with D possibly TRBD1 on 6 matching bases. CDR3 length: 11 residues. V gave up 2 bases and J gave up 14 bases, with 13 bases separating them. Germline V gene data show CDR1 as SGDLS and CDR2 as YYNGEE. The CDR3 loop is CASSVYRDVTF. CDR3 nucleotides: TGTGCCAGCAGCGTTTACAGGGATGTGACCTTC. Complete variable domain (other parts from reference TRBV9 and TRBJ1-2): DSGVTQTPKHLITATGQRVTLRCSPRSGDLSVYWYQQSLDQGLQFLIQYYNGEERAKGNILERFSAQQFPDLHSELNLSSLELGDSALYFCASSVYRDVTFGSGTRLTVV.

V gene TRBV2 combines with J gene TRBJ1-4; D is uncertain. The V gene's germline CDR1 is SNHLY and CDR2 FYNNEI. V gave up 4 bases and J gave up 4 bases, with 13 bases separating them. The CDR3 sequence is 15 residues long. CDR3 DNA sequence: TGTGCCAGCAGTGCTGGCGGGCTGGTTAATGAAAAACTGTTTTTT. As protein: CASSAGGLVNEKLFF.

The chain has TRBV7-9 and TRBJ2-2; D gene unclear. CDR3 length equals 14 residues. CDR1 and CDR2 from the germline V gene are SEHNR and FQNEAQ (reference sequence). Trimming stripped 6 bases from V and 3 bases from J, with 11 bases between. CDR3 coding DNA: TGTGCCAGCAGGCAGACAAGCGACACCGGGGAGCTGTTTTTT. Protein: CASRQTSDTGELFF.

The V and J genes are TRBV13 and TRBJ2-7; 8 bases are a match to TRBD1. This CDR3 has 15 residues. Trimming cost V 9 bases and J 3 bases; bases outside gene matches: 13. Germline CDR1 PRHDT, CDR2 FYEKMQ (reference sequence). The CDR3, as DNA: TGTGCCAGTACTTCAAAGGGACAGGTCGGCTACGAGCAGTACTTC. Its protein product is CASTSKGQVGYEQYF.

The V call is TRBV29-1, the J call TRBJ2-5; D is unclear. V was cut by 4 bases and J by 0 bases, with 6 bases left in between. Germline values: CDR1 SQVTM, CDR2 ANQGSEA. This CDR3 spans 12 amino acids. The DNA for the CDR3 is TGCAGCGTTGCTAAAAACCAAGAGACCCAGTACTTC. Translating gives CSVAKNQETQYF.

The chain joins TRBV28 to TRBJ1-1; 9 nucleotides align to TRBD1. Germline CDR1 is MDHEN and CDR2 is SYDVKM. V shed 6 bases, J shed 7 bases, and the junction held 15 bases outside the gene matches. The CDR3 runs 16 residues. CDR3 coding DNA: TGTGCCAGCAGCCTCACCGGGACAGGGCTGATCGTTGAAGCTTTCTTT. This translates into CASSLTGTGLIVEAFF.

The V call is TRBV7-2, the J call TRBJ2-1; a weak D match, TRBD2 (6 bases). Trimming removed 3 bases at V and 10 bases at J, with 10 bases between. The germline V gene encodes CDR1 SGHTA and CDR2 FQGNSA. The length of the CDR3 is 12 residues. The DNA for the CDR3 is TGTGCCAGCAGCTTGACGGGAGTAGAGCAGTTCTTC. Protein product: CASSLTGVEQFF.

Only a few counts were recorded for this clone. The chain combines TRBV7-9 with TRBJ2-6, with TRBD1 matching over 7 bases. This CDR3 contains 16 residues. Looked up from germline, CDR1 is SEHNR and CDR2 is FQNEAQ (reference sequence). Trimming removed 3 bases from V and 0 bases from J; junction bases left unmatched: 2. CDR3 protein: CASSFRQGSGANVLTF. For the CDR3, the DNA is TGTGCCAGCAGCTTCCGACAGGGCTCTGGGGCCAACGTCCTGACTTTC.

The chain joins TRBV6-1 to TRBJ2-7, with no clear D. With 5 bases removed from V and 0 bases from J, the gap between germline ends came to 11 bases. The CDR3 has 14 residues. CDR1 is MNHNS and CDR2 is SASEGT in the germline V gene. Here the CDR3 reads CASSSVRSSYEQYF. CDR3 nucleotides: TGTGCCAGCAGTTCAGTGAGGAGCTCCTACGAGCAGTACTTC.

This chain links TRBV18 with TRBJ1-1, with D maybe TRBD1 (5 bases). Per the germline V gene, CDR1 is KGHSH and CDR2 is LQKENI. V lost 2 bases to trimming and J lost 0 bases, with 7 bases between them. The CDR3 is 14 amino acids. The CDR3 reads CASSPRGMNTEAFF. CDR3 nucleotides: TGTGCCAGCTCACCAAGGGGAATGAACACTGAAGCTTTCTTT.

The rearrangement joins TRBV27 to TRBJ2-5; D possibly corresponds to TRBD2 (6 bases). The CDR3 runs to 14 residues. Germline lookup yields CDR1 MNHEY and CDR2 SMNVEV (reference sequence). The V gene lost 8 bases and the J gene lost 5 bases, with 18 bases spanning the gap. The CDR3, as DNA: TGTGCCAGCCGGAGGGCGGCCGGCCACGAGACCCAGTACTTC. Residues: CASRRAAGHETQYF.

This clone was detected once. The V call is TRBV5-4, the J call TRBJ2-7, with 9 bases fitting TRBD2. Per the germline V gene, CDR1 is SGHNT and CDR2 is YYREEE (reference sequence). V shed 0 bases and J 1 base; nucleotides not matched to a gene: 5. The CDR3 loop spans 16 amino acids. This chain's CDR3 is CASSLAAGGLSYEQYF. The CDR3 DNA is TGTGCCAGCAGCTTGGCCGCGGGAGGGCTATCCTACGAGCAGTACTTC.

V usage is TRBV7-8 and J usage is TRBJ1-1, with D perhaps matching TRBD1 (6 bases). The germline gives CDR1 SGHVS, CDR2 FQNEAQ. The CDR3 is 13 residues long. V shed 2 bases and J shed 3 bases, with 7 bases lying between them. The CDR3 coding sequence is TGTGCCAGCAGCTTACACAGGGACACTGAAGCTTTCTTT. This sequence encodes CASSLHRDTEAFF.

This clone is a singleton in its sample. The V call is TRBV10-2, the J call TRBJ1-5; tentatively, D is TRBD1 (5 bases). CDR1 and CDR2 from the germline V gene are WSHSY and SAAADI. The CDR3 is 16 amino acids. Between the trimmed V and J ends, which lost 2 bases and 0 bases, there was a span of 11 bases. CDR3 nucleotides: TGCGCCAGCAGTGAGAGGAGACAGCCTAGCAATCAGCCCCAGCATTTT. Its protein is CASSERRQPSNQPQHF.

This chain's CDR3 is CASSLRGAGSVHEQYF. CDR3 DNA sequence: TGTGCCAGCAGCTTAAGGGGAGCGGGAAGTGTCCACGAGCAGTACTTC. The J gene is TRBJ2-7, the V gene TRBV11-2; 7 bases agree with TRBD2. The ends lost 2 bases at V and 5 bases at J; junction bases unmatched: 12. The CDR3 extends over 16 amino acids. The germline V gene encodes CDR1 SGHAT and CDR2 FQNNGV.